Shown below are 24 T cell receptor beta chains from a single sample sequenced in a study of blood T cell repertoires in COVID-19. This table comes from immunoSEQ multiplex PCR, and its TCRdb copy is limited to in-frame clones, with some not included. Here the sample spans about 140,000 clones, 84% being singletons. Sequenced material: PBMCs or T cells enriched from blood (not recorded which). These receptors were obtained from a woman aged 18-30 years who had been exposed to COVID-19.

This clone was observed once. V usage is TRBV7-9 and J usage is TRBJ2-3, with a possible D match to TRBD1 (6 bases). Trimming took 7 bases from V and 1 from J, leaving 15 bases between them. The CDR3 extends over 15 amino acids. Germline-derived CDR1 and CDR2 are SEHNR and FQNEAQ (reference sequence). The DNA of the CDR3 is TGTGCCAGCACCCAGGGGAAAGCGGGCACAGATACGCAGTATTTT. It yields the protein CASTQGKAGTDTQYF.

The chain couples TRBV5-1 to TRBJ2-1, with 8 nucleotides matching TRBD2. Per germline, CDR1 SGHRS and CDR2 YFSETQ. The CDR3 sequence is 14 residues long. V was pared by 0 bases and J by 10 bases, with 6 bases of the junction left unmatched. The CDR3 DNA follows: TGCGCCAGCAGCTTGGAGACGGGAGGGCGCGAGCAGTTCTTC. It yields the protein CASSLETGGREQFF.

J is TRBJ2-2 and V is TRBV6-2 or TRBV6-3; 12 nucleotides line up with TRBD1. The CDR3 sequence is 16 residues long. The germline gives CDR1 MNHEY, CDR2 SVGEGT. With V trimmed by 3 bases and J by 2 bases, 1 base remained unmatched. The CDR3 region has the DNA TGTGCCAGCAGTTATGGGACAGGGGGCAACACCGGGGAGCTGTTTTTT. Its protein product is CASSYGTGGNTGELFF.

The J gene is TRBJ2-6, the V gene TRBV29-1, with D possibly being TRBD1 (6 bases). V lost 5 bases, J lost 4 bases, and 12 bases lay in between. CDR3 length equals 14 residues. CDR1 SQVTM and CDR2 ANQGSEA come from the germline V gene. In DNA, the CDR3 is TGCAGCGTTAAACAGGGTTCAGGGGCCAACGTCCTGACTTTC. Its protein is CSVKQGSGANVLTF.

There are a few counts of this clone. The J gene is TRBJ2-2, the V gene TRBV11-3; TRBD2 matches at 9 bases. The J segment lost 12 bases and the V segment lost 2 bases, leaving 13 bases of the junction unmatched. CDR1 is SGHNT, CDR2 YENEEA, per germline. The CDR3 sequence is 16 residues long. CDR3 in amino acids: CASSLYGTGREGKLFF. CDR3 nucleotide sequence: TGTGCCAGCAGCTTATATGGTACAGGGCGGGAGGGCAAGCTGTTTTTT.

V usage is TRBV5-1 and J usage is TRBJ2-3; 8 nucleotides line up with TRBD2. Germline V gene data show CDR1 as SGHRS and CDR2 as YFSETQ. The V segment lost 7 bases and the J segment 3 bases; nucleotides outside the gene matches: 13. This CDR3 region has 16 residues. CDR3 protein: CASDPNLAGRTDTQYF. CDR3 nucleotides: TGCGCCAGCGACCCGAACTTAGCGGGACGGACAGATACGCAGTATTTT.

The table lists this clone with a count of one. This chain joins TRBV9 and TRBJ1-1, with D perhaps matching TRBD1 (5 bases). Germline lookup yields CDR1 SGDLS and CDR2 YYNGEE. The germline V and J ends were trimmed by 1 base and 1 base, with 11 bases remaining between them. The CDR3 contains 15 residues. CDR3 nucleotides: TGTGCCAGCAGCGTACCGACCGGGGGGAACACTGAAGCTTTCTTT. It codes for CASSVPTGGNTEAFF.

The gene calls are TRBV4-1 and TRBJ2-1, with D possibly TRBD1 on 6 matching bases. The V end lost 6 bases, the J end lost 5 bases, and 14 bases lay between the germline ends. Germline CDR1 MGHRA, CDR2 YSYEKL. This CDR3 has 14 amino acids. The CDR3 sequence is CASRRGYRNNEQFF. CDR3 nucleotide sequence: TGCGCCAGCAGAAGGGGGTACCGAAACAATGAGCAGTTCTTC.

The chain carries TRBV2 and TRBJ2-7, with 10 bases fitting TRBD2. Trimming cost V 5 bases and J 5 bases; bases outside gene matches: 3. Per germline, CDR1 SNHLY and CDR2 FYNNEI. This CDR3 region has 13 residues. This CDR3 reads CASSLSGRNEQYF. CDR3 coding DNA: TGTGCCAGCAGTCTTAGCGGGAGGAACGAGCAGTACTTC.

The rearrangement joins TRBV19 to TRBJ2-2; D is perhaps TRBD2 (5 bases). The CDR3 length is 13 residues. The V and J ends lost 9 bases and 1 base respectively, with 9 bases between them. Germline V gene lookup returns CDR1 LNHDA and CDR2 SQIVND (reference sequence). The CDR3 sequence: CARAGENTGELFF. For the CDR3, the DNA is TGTGCCAGGGCGGGTGAGAACACCGGGGAGCTGTTTTTT.

This chain links TRBV5-1 with TRBJ1-1; perhaps TRBD1 as D (5 bases). The V and J ends lost 6 bases and 4 bases respectively, with 16 bases between them. Germline CDR1 and CDR2: SGHRS and YFSETQ. The CDR3 covers 14 residues. The CDR3 protein is CASTSGGGPTEAFF. CDR3 nucleotides: TGCGCCAGCACCTCCGGGGGAGGTCCCACTGAAGCTTTCTTT.

V usage is TRBV19 and J usage is TRBJ2-1; TRBD2 might be the D (5 bases). The CDR3 runs to 14 residues. The germline gives CDR1 LNHDA, CDR2 SQIVND (reference sequence). Trimming left V 3 bases short and J 7 bases short, with 13 bases between. CDR3 DNA: TGTGCCAGTAGTATTACAACTTCGGGAAATGAGCAGTTCTTC. Residues: CASSITTSGNEQFF.

The chain couples TRBV5-4 to TRBJ2-6; D gene uncertain. V was clipped by 0 bases and J by 1 base, with 5 bases between them. The germline V gene encodes CDR1 SGHNT and CDR2 YYREEE (reference sequence). This CDR3 is built from 15 residues. The CDR3 nucleotides are TGTGCCAGCAGCTTGGATACATCTGGGGCCAACGTCCTGACTTTC. The encoded protein is CASSLDTSGANVLTF. Combining the CDR3 with reference TRBV5-4 and TRBJ2-6 gives the whole variable domain ETGVTQSPTHLIKTRGQQVTLRCSSQSGHNTVSWYQQALGQGPQFIFQYYREEENGRGNFPPRFSGLQFPNYSSELNVNALELDDSALYLCASSLDTSGANVLTFGAGSRLTVL.

The CDR3 nucleotides are TGTGCCAGTAGGCTTCCAACGGGGAGCTCCTATAATTCACCCCTCCACTTT. The encoded protein is CASRLPTGSSYNSPLHF. The V and J genes are TRBV19 and TRBJ1-6; D remains unclear. The CDR3 totals 17 residues. The germline gives CDR1 LNHDA, CDR2 SQIVND (reference sequence). Trimming stripped 6 bases from V and 0 bases from J, with 15 bases between.

The chain combines TRBV11-2 with TRBJ2-7, with D perhaps matching TRBD2 (6 bases). CDR1 and CDR2 from the germline V gene are SGHAT and FQNNGV. Trimming shortened V by 4 bases and J by 3 bases, and 13 bases separated the two germline ends. This CDR3 region has 14 residues. CDR3 loop: CASSSAGLDYEQYF. CDR3 DNA: TGTGCCAGCAGCTCCGCGGGACTCGACTACGAGCAGTACTTC. The full variable domain, rest sourced from reference TRBV11-2 and TRBJ2-7, is EAGVAQSPRYKIIEKRQSVAFWCNPISGHATLYWYQQILGQGPKLLIQFQNNGVVDDSQLPKDRFSAERLKGVDSTLKIQPAKLEDSAVYLCASSSAGLDYEQYFGPGTRLTVT.

This clone has only one observation. This chain links TRBV6-5 with TRBJ2-5; perhaps TRBD2 as D (6 bases). Trimming stripped 4 bases from V and 2 bases from J, with 17 bases between. The CDR3 loop spans 16 amino acids. The germline V gene encodes CDR1 MNHEY and CDR2 SVGAGI. CDR3 bases: TGTGCCAGCAGTTCCCACGGGACTTCCGGACAAGAGACCCAGTACTTC. It specifies CASSSHGTSGQETQYF.

The chain is built from TRBV9 and TRBJ2-7, with 7 bases matching TRBD2. The CDR3 length is 17 residues. The ends lost 0 bases at V and 0 bases at J; junction bases unmatched: 9. Germline loops: CDR1 SGDLS, CDR2 YYNGEE. The CDR3 DNA reads as TGTGCCAGCAGCGTAGGGAGACTAGCCGATAGCTCCTACGAGCAGTACTTC. As protein: CASSVGRLADSSYEQYF.

This chain links TRBV28 with TRBJ2-7; D gene ambiguous. The CDR3 sequence is 15 residues long. V was trimmed by 3 bases and J by 2 bases, leaving 14 bases between them. Germline CDR1 and CDR2: MDHEN and SYDVKM. The CDR3, as DNA: TGTGCCAGCAGTTTGGGCGTGGCCCTACCCTACGAGCAGTACTTC. Its protein is CASSLGVALPYEQYF.

The J gene is TRBJ2-5, the V gene TRBV5-1, with D possibly TRBD1 on 6 matching bases. The CDR3 extends over 14 amino acids. CDR1 is SGHRS and CDR2 is YFSETQ in the germline V gene. Between the trimmed V and J ends, which lost 2 bases and 1 base, there was a span of 9 bases. The CDR3 loop is CASSLMDSQETQYF. CDR3 coding DNA: TGCGCCAGCAGCTTAATGGACAGCCAAGAGACCCAGTACTTC. The whole variable domain, filled in from reference TRBV5-1 and TRBJ2-5, reads KAGVTQTPRYLIKTRGQQVTLSCSPISGHRSVSWYQQTPGQGLQFLFEYFSETQRNKGNFPGRFSGRQFSNSRSEMNVSTLELGDSALYLCASSLMDSQETQYFGPGTRLLVL.

The chain has TRBV15 and TRBJ2-1; D gene ambiguous. This CDR3 spans 15 amino acids. V was shortened by 3 bases and J by 2 bases, with 11 bases between the two germline ends. Germline CDR1 LNHNV, CDR2 YYDKDF (reference sequence). The CDR3 DNA reads TGTGCCACCAGCAGGAGGCGGCTCCCCTACAATGAGCAGTTCTTC. This sequence encodes CATSRRRLPYNEQFF.

This chain uses TRBV4-1 with TRBJ2-2; 14 nucleotides agree with TRBD2. The V gene's germline CDR1 is MGHRA and CDR2 YSYEKL. This CDR3 has 18 amino acids. The V gene end was trimmed by 5 bases and the J gene end by 5 bases; junction bases not matched to a gene: 10. CDR3 sequence: CASSYSGLAGAGTGELFF. The DNA for the CDR3 is TGCGCCAGCAGCTACTCGGGACTAGCGGGAGCAGGGACCGGGGAGCTGTTTTTT.

The gene calls are TRBV6-2 or TRBV6-3 and TRBJ2-2, with TRBD2 as a possible D gene (5 bases). The V gene lost 6 bases and the J gene lost 5 bases, with 16 bases spanning the gap. The CDR3 runs 15 residues. Germline V lookup: CDR1 MNHEY, CDR2 SVGEGT. DNA for the CDR3: TGTGCCAGCAGCCCTGTGGCTAGCCTAACCGGGGAGCTGTTTTTT. It specifies CASSPVASLTGELFF.

This chain joins TRBV28 and TRBJ1-1; D not certain. Trimming took off 2 bases at V and 0 bases at J, with 10 bases between the two ends. This CDR3 comprises 15 residues. The germline V gene has CDR1 MDHEN and CDR2 SYDVKM. The CDR3 protein is CASSLPEVMNTEAFF. CDR3 DNA: TGTGCCAGCAGTTTACCAGAGGTTATGAACACTGAAGCTTTCTTT. The complete variable domain, with remaining parts taken from reference TRBV28 and TRBJ1-1, reads DVKVTQSSRYLVKRTGEKVFLECVQDMDHENMFWYRQDPGLGLRLIYFSYDVKMKEKGDIPEGYSVSREKKERFSLILESASTNQTSMYLCASSLPEVMNTEAFFGQGTRLTVV.

This rearrangement joins TRBV5-1 to TRBJ2-2; 7 positions match TRBD1. The CDR3 covers 14 residues. Germline V gives CDR1 SGHRS, CDR2 YFSETQ. The J segment lost 3 bases and the V segment lost 3 bases, leaving 2 bases of the junction unmatched. Written as DNA, the CDR3 is TGCGCCAGCAGCTCCGGGACAGACACCGGGGAGCTGTTTTTT. This codes for CASSSGTDTGELFF.